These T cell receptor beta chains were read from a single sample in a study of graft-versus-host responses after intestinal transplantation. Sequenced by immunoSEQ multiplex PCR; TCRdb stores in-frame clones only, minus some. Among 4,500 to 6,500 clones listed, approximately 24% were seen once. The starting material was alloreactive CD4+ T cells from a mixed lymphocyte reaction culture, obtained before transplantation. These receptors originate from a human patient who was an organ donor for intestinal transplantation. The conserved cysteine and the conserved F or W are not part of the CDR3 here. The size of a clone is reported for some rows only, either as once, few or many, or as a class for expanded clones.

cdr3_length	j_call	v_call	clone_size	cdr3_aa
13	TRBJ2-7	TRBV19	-	ASSISVAGRNEQY
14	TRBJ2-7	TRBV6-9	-	ASSYWLWDTTYEQY
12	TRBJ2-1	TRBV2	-	ASRGLDVYNEQF
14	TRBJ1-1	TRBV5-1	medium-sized	ASSPRLRPGNTEAF
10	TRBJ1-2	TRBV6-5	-	ASSEGRYGYT
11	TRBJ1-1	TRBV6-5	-	ASHRTPNTEAF
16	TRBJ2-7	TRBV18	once	ASSETPGGRGGGLGQY
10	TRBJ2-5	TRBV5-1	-	ASSSYQETQY
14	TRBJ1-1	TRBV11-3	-	ASSLVSGGLNTEAF
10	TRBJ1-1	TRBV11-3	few	ASSRDRAEAF
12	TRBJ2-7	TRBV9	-	ASSVERGRYEQY
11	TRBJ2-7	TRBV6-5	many	ASREQGFYEQY
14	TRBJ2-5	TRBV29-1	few	SVTVWTSGRQETQY
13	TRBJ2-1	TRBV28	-	ASSFIGTAYNEQF
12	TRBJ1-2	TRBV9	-	ASSRTGVNYGYT
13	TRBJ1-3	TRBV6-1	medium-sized	ASSHTGMAGNTIY
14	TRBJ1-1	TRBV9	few	ASSVLTGGAVKSAF
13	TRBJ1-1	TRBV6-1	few	AISGTDRPNTEAF